This note documents a single T cell receptor beta chain sequence. Its recognized antigen is unknown. No per-base quality is available; no much larger clone lies one base away. This entry belongs to a study of T cell changes during pregnancy in multiple sclerosis (dated by TCRdb to the late 2010s). Context from the whole study: The study looked at changes in the T cell repertoire across pregnancy in women with multiple sclerosis.

The CDR3 spans 16 residues, from the cysteine through the phenylalanine. Here the CDR3 DNA is all that survives: 48 bases in frame from base 1. CDR1 SGDLS and CDR2 YYNGEE are derived from the germline V gene. Germline trimming amounts to 4 bases on V and 3 bases on J, with 9 as the count of junction bases outside the gene matches. Libraries were built with the immunoSEQ multiplex PCR assay. Entries here come from immuneACCESS through TCRdb and include only in-frame sequences with V and J called. Some clones fail to appear in such tables; in the studies checked, an unresolved V gene covers under half of the shortfall, and the cause of the remainder is unknown. This sample gives around 42,000 clones in total; about 89% of them show up just once. 0.73% of the sample belongs to the ten largest clones.

The sequence links TRBV9 to TRBJ2-5; 10 bases in between match TRBD1. Material: CD4+ T cells from peripheral blood mononuclear cells, obtained before pregnancy. The receptor comes from a female donor with multiple sclerosis, enrolled in a pregnancy study. CDR3 reads: CASSFTGTGVKETQYF. The DNA sequence follows: TGTGCCAGCAGCTTTACCGGGACAGGGGTTAAAGAGACCCAGTACTTC.